Presented here are 29 T cell receptor beta chains from one specimen sequenced in a study of blood T cell repertoires in COVID-19. Some clones are missing from TCRdb's copy, which holds only in-frame ones; the method was immunoSEQ multiplex PCR. In the table there are 150,000 to 180,000 clones, approximately 83% of which are singletons. Sequenced input: peripheral blood. The source of these receptors is a woman aged 55-69 years with COVID-19, enrolled during active disease.

The V and J genes are TRBV25-1 and TRBJ1-2; 7 bases line up with TRBD1. CDR1 and CDR2 (germline): MGHDK, SYGVNS. V trimming: 1 base; J trimming: 2 bases; junction bases outside the gene matches: 7. The CDR3 length is 16 residues. Here the CDR3 DNA reads TGTGCCAGCAGTGAATTCTCGGCAGGGGGGAACTATGGCTACACCTTC. Amino acids: CASSEFSAGGNYGYTF.

This chain connects TRBV19 to TRBJ1-6, with TRBD1 as a possible D gene (6 bases). Germline lookup yields CDR1 LNHDA and CDR2 SQIVND (reference sequence). The CDR3 spans 14 residues. The germline V and J ends were trimmed by 8 bases and 5 bases, with 13 bases remaining between them. The CDR3 spells CASSRDTNNSPLHF. CDR3 nucleotide sequence: TGTGCCAGTTCTCGGGACACTAATAATTCACCCCTCCACTTT.

The chain is built from TRBV5-8 and TRBJ1-1; the D is unclear. Trimming shortened V by 4 bases and J by 5 bases, and 18 bases separated the two germline ends. The germline V gene has CDR1 SGHTS and CDR2 YDEGEE. The CDR3 is 15 residues long. CDR3 nucleotides: TGTGCCAGCAGCCTCACCCCAGACCGAGGGACTGAAGCTTTCTTT. Encoded protein: CASSLTPDRGTEAFF.

The rearrangement joins TRBV6-5 to TRBJ1-3; D not certain. Germline V gene lookup returns CDR1 MNHEY and CDR2 SVGAGI. V lost 4 bases and J 0 bases, leaving 10 bases between the germline ends. The CDR3 loop spans 15 amino acids. The chain's CDR3 is CASSFYSPSGNTIYF. The CDR3 DNA is TGTGCCAGCAGTTTTTACAGCCCCTCTGGAAACACCATATATTTT.

The chain carries TRBV10-2 and TRBJ1-5; TRBD1 aligns across 8 bases. The V gene's germline CDR1 is WSHSY and CDR2 SAAADI. The trim removed 6 bases at V and 1 base at J, leaving 2 bases unmatched. The CDR3 is 14 amino acids. In nucleotides, the CDR3 is TGCGCCAGCAGGACAGGGGCGAGCAATCAGCCCCAGCATTTT. This sequence encodes CASRTGASNQPQHF.

The chain links TRBV4-2 to TRBJ2-7; TRBD2 agrees at 10 bases. CDR1 LGHNA and CDR2 YNFKEQ come from the germline V gene. This CDR3 has 16 amino acids. The J segment lost 3 bases and the V segment lost 1 base, leaving 6 bases of the junction unmatched. The CDR3 here is CASSQALASGSYEQYF. In nucleotides, the CDR3 is TGTGCCAGCAGCCAAGCCTTGGCTAGCGGGAGCTACGAGCAGTACTTC.

This clone appeared a few times. V is TRBV24-1 and J is TRBJ2-1; 11 bases fit TRBD2. V was pared by 2 bases and J by 6 bases, with 11 bases of the junction left unmatched. This CDR3 spans 18 amino acids. Germline V gene lookup returns CDR1 KGHDR and CDR2 SFDVKD. The CDR3 bases are TGTGCCACCAGTGATTCCTCGGGACTAGCGGCCTCGGGCAATGAGCAGTTCTTC. Protein product: CATSDSSGLAASGNEQFF.

This sequence joins TRBV18 and TRBJ1-1, with D unclear. V lost 2 bases and J lost 4, with 11 bases in between. CDR1 is KGHSH and CDR2 is LQKENI in the germline V gene. This CDR3 spans 14 amino acids. The CDR3 protein is CASSPGEGGTEAFF. The CDR3 nucleotides read TGTGCCAGCTCACCAGGGGAGGGCGGCACTGAAGCTTTCTTT.

The chain employs TRBV5-1 and TRBJ2-1; the match to TRBD2 covers 8 bases. The CDR3 totals 15 residues. Looked up from germline, CDR1 is SGHRS and CDR2 is YFSETQ. V trimming: 0 bases; J trimming: 4 bases; junction bases outside the gene matches: 3. DNA for the CDR3: TGCGCCAGCAGCTTGGCCAGCGGGGGATACAATGAGCAGTTCTTC. Translated: CASSLASGGYNEQFF. Full variable domain (remainder filled in from reference TRBV5-1 and TRBJ2-1): KAGVTQTPRYLIKTRGQQVTLSCSPISGHRSVSWYQQTPGQGLQFLFEYFSETQRNKGNFPGRFSGRQFSNSRSEMNVSTLELGDSALYLCASSLASGGYNEQFFGPGTRLTVL.

CDR3 region: CATAGGDTQYF. The CDR3 nucleotides are TGTGCTACAGCCGGCGGGGATACGCAGTATTTT. The chain recombines TRBV12-5 with TRBJ2-3, with D possibly TRBD2 on 5 matching bases. The germline V gene encodes CDR1 LGHNT and CDR2 FRNRAP. V was cut by 10 bases and J by 6 bases, with 11 bases left in between. This CDR3 has 11 residues.

V is TRBV2 and J is TRBJ1-4; TRBD1 matches at 7 bases. CDR3 length: 14 amino acids. Germline CDR1 SNHLY, CDR2 FYNNEI. V dropped 10 bases and J dropped 4; count of bases not matched to a gene: 9. DNA of the CDR3: TGTGCCATCCCCAGGACAGGAAATAATGAAAAACTGTTTTTT. Its protein product is CAIPRTGNNEKLFF.

The chain carries TRBV5-4 and TRBJ2-3, with 11 bases fitting TRBD2. CDR1 is SGHNT and CDR2 is YYREEE in the germline V gene (reference sequence). This CDR3 region has 16 residues. V lost 0 bases, J lost 4 bases, and 4 bases stayed unmatched. The CDR3 here is CASSLDRLAGSDTQYF. CDR3 in DNA: TGTGCCAGCAGCTTGGATCGACTAGCGGGGTCAGATACGCAGTATTTT.

The chain uses TRBV5-6 and TRBJ1-3, with TRBD1 identical over 11 bases. J lost 3 bases, V lost 4 bases, and 3 bases had no gene match. CDR1 and CDR2 from the germline V gene are SGHDT and YYEEEE. This CDR3 region has 15 residues. The CDR3 reads CASSGTGGIGNTIYF. CDR3 sequence (DNA): TGTGCCAGCAGCGGGACAGGGGGTATTGGAAACACCATATATTTT.

This clone was seen only a few times. The rearrangement links TRBV2 to TRBJ1-2; D might be TRBD1 (5 bases). The length of the CDR3 is 15 residues. The germline V and J ends were trimmed by 0 bases and 8 bases, with 16 bases remaining between them. The germline V gene has CDR1 SNHLY and CDR2 FYNNEI. The CDR3 DNA reads TGTGCCAGCAGTGAAGCGCTTCAGGGAAGACGGGGCTACACCTTC. Translating it yields CASSEALQGRRGYTF.

The chain is built from TRBV7-2 and TRBJ2-3, with 9 bases that match TRBD2. With 3 bases clipped from V and 5 bases from J, the junction kept 9 bases outside the gene matches. The CDR3 is 16 residues long. The V gene's germline CDR1 is SGHTA and CDR2 FQGNSA. The CDR3 spells CASSLGGLASGDTQYF. Here the CDR3 DNA reads TGTGCCAGCAGCTTGGGGGGACTAGCTAGCGGAGATACGCAGTATTTT.

The V and J genes are TRBV14 and TRBJ1-1, with D possibly TRBD1 on 6 matching bases. V lost 3 bases and J 1 base, leaving 12 bases between the germline ends. CDR1 is SGHDN, CDR2 FVKESK, per germline. This CDR3 spans 15 amino acids. The CDR3 loop is CASSQRTAANTEAFF. The CDR3 DNA follows: TGTGCCAGCAGCCAGAGGACAGCCGCGAACACTGAAGCTTTCTTT. The full variable domain, completed using reference TRBV14 and TRBJ1-1, is EAGVTQFPSHSVIEKGQTVTLRCDPISGHDNLYWYRRVMGKEIKFLLHFVKESKQDESGMPNNRFLAERTGGTYSTLKVQPAELEDSGVYFCASSQRTAANTEAFFGQGTRLTVV.

The chain is built from TRBV5-1 and TRBJ1-1, with unresolved D. The CDR3 extends over 16 amino acids. Germline V gene sequence: CDR1 SGHRS, CDR2 YFSETQ. V lost 3 bases and J lost 0, with 15 bases in between. CDR3 amino acids: CASSSSGGRMNTEAFF. The CDR3 DNA reads as TGCGCCAGCAGCTCCTCCGGCGGCCGAATGAACACTGAAGCTTTCTTT. The full variable domain, rest sourced from reference TRBV5-1 and TRBJ1-1, is KAGVTQTPRYLIKTRGQQVTLSCSPISGHRSVSWYQQTPGQGLQFLFEYFSETQRNKGNFPGRFSGRQFSNSRSEMNVSTLELGDSALYLCASSSSGGRMNTEAFFGQGTRLTVV.

This chain links TRBV7-3 with TRBJ2-4, with 9 bases identical to TRBD1. CDR1 and CDR2 (germline): SGHTA, FQGTGA. The CDR3 runs to 14 residues. V shed 5 bases and J 7 bases; nucleotides not matched to a gene: 6. The CDR3 sequence: CASSDTGGENIQYF. As DNA, the CDR3 is TGTGCCAGCAGCGATACAGGGGGCGAGAACATTCAGTACTTC.

This clone was seen only a few times. The chain employs TRBV9 and TRBJ2-1; 9 bases align to TRBD2. Germline V lookup: CDR1 SGDLS, CDR2 YYNGEE. V shed 4 bases and J 8 bases; nucleotides not matched to a gene: 10. CDR3 size: 15 residues. The CDR3: CASSPRGGALHEQFF. CDR3 nucleotide sequence: TGTGCCAGCAGCCCCCGCGGGGGGGCCCTGCATGAGCAGTTCTTC.

The chain uses TRBV11-3 and TRBJ2-7, with D unclear. Looked up from germline, CDR1 is SGHNT and CDR2 is YENEEA. This CDR3 spans 14 amino acids. Trimming left V 2 bases short and J 8 bases short, with 16 bases between. CDR3 sequence reads: CASSLSSVVKQQYF. CDR3 in DNA: TGTGCCAGCAGCTTATCGTCGGTCGTCAAACAGCAGTACTTC.

The genes are TRBV7-2 and TRBJ2-5; TRBD1 agrees at 7 bases. Trimming cost V 4 bases and J 5 bases; bases outside gene matches: 10. The CDR3 covers 15 residues. Germline V gene sequence: CDR1 SGHTA, CDR2 FQGNSA. The CDR3 spells CASSSTGAPEETQYF. In DNA, the CDR3 is TGTGCCAGCAGCTCTACAGGGGCGCCAGAGGAGACCCAGTACTTC.

This clone came up a few times. The chain links TRBV3-1 (or the pseudogene TRBV3-2) to TRBJ2-2, with D perhaps matching TRBD1 (6 bases). Germline values: CDR1 LGHDT, CDR2 YNNKEL (reference sequence). CDR3 length: 11 residues. V lost 10 bases and J 6 bases, leaving 9 bases between the germline ends. The CDR3 nucleotides are TGTGCCACCAGGACAGCCGGGGAGCTGTTTTTT. Its translation is CATRTAGELFF.

This rearrangement joins TRBV24-1 to TRBJ2-3, with a possible D match to TRBD1 (5 bases). Germline V gene data show CDR1 as KGHDR and CDR2 as SFDVKD. Between the trimmed V and J ends, which lost 4 bases and 3 bases, there was a span of 10 bases. CDR3 length: 14 residues. The CDR3 spells CATSESTVTDTQYF. In DNA form, the CDR3 reads TGTGCCACCAGTGAATCGACAGTGACAGATACGCAGTATTTT.

This clone occurred a few times. The chain combines TRBV20-1 with TRBJ2-4, with D possibly being TRBD2 (6 bases). Trimming removed 6 bases from V and 9 bases from J, with 9 bases in between. The CDR3 is 10 amino acids. CDR1 and CDR2 (germline): DFQATT, SNEGSKA (reference sequence). This chain's CDR3 is CSAHGGIQYF. The DNA for the CDR3 is TGCAGTGCCCACGGGGGCATTCAGTACTTC.

J is TRBJ1-2 and V is TRBV5-6; 8 nucleotides match TRBD1. CDR3 length equals 13 residues. Germline CDR1 reads SGHDT; CDR2 reads YYEEEE. With 3 bases clipped from V and 6 bases from J, the junction kept 4 bases outside the gene matches. This CDR3 reads CASSWTGRDGYTF. The CDR3 DNA reads as TGTGCCAGCAGCTGGACAGGGAGAGATGGCTACACCTTC.

The J gene is TRBJ1-5, the V gene TRBV7-2; maybe TRBD1 (6 bases). The CDR3 has 15 residues. V shed 2 bases and J shed 6 bases, with 14 bases lying between them. Germline V gives CDR1 SGHTA, CDR2 FQGNSA. The DNA for the CDR3 is TGTGCCAGCAGCTTATTCGGGACAACGAGTCAGCCCCAGCATTTT. This sequence encodes CASSLFGTTSQPQHF.

Concerning this clone: One junction end disagrees with the germline gene, perhaps due to a read error. The rearrangement joins TRBV3-1 (or the pseudogene TRBV3-2) to TRBJ1-2, with D possibly TRBD1 on 6 matching bases. CDR1 and CDR2 from the germline V gene are LGHDT and YNNKEL (reference sequence). The CDR3 is 11 residues long. CDR3 DNA sequence: TGTGCCAGCAGCCAAACAGGGAGCCGTTCCTTC. Amino acids: CASSQTGSRSF.

This clone has just one count. This sequence joins TRBV7-9 and TRBJ2-5; no clear D. CDR1 and CDR2 (germline): SEHNR, FQNEAQ (reference sequence). This CDR3 is built from 14 residues. Trimming took off 0 bases at V and 2 bases at J, with 7 bases between the two ends. This CDR3 is CASSLAGSQETQYF. As DNA, the CDR3 is TGTGCCAGCAGCTTAGCGGGCAGTCAAGAGACCCAGTACTTC.

V usage is TRBV7-9 and J usage is TRBJ1-1; 11 bases align to TRBD1. This CDR3 has 16 amino acids. The V segment lost 5 bases and the J segment 2 bases; nucleotides outside the gene matches: 7. CDR1 SEHNR and CDR2 FQNEAQ come from the germline V gene (reference sequence). This CDR3 reads CASSVRTGGANTEAFF. DNA for the CDR3: TGTGCCAGCAGCGTTCGGACAGGGGGCGCAAACACTGAAGCTTTCTTT. Supplemented by reference TRBV7-9 and TRBJ1-1, the full variable domain reads DTGVSQNPRHKITKRGQNVTFRCDPISEHNRLYWYRQTLGQGPEFLTYFQNEAQLEKSRLLSDRFSAERPKGSFSTLEIQRTEQGDSAMYLCASSVRTGGANTEAFFGQGTRLTVV.